This T cell receptor beta chain was sequenced for a study of shared clonotypes between healthy human individuals. The assay was carried out at the deep level. Sequenced by immunoSEQ multiplex PCR; TCRdb stores in-frame clones only, minus some. The data hold 2 million to 2.5 million clones, with 90% to 96% observed a single time. V lost 0 bases and J lost 2, with 11 bases in between. This CDR3 contains 16 residues. Germline V gene data show CDR1 as MGHRA and CDR2 as YSYEKL. As concerns this clone: Its antigen is not known.

Whole-study findings and limits: Generally, naive subsets came out with larger estimated richness than memory subsets. Non-shared clonotypes displayed generation probabilities falling below those of clonotypes present in all four donors. Inspection by rarefaction showed sorted-subset sequencing to be incomplete despite large depth.

The chain employs TRBV4-1 and TRBJ1-3; the D gene is possibly TRBD1 (5 bases). The receptor's source is a man younger than 35 in good health. The sample taken for sequencing was naive CD4+ T cells sorted from blood. Regarding subset: CD45RA+ positively selected. CDR3 protein: CASSQDIAGTGNTIYF. The CDR3 DNA sequence: TGCGCCAGCAGCCAAGATATCGCAGGGACTGGAAACACCATATATTTT.